The entry that follows covers one T cell receptor beta chain sequence. This sample was included in a study of blood T cell repertoires in COVID-19. Turning to the study itself: The United States, Italy and Spain were the sources of the acute and convalescent COVID-19 samples. Sources were T cells, B-cell-depleted T cells, or PBMCs; the material itself was cDNA or gDNA.

As originally analysed: Estimates of nucleated cell counts were drawn from the amplification of reference gene primers. Only in-frame clones appear in the TCRdb table, and some are missing; sequencing was by immunoSEQ multiplex PCR. V and J calls and clone size are copied from that table; D and trimming were computed from the DNA. The sample yields 180,000 or so clones, over 75% seen once. Trimming removed 5 bases from V and 8 bases from J; junction bases left unmatched: 7. CDR1 MDHEN and CDR2 SYDVKM come from the germline V gene. CDR3 size: 13 residues. This sequence originates from a man aged 40-49 years with active or convalescent COVID-19. The material sequenced was peripheral blood. The chain carries TRBV28 and TRBJ1-2; 8 bases line up with TRBD1. The CDR3 is CASSPLGQGGYTF. The CDR3, as DNA: TGTGCCAGCAGTCCCCTAGGACAGGGAGGCTACACCTTC.